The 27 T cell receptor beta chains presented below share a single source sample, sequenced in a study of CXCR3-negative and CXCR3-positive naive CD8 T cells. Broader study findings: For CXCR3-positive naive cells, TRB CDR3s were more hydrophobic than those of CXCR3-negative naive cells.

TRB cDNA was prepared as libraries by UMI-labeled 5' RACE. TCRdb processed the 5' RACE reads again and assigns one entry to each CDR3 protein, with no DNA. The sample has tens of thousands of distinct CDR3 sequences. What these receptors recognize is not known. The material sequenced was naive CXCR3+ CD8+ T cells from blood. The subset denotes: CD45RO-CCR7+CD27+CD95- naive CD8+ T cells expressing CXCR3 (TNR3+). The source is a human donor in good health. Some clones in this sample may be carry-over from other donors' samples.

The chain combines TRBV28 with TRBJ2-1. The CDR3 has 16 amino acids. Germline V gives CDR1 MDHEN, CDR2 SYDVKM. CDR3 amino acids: CASRPAADYVADEQFF.

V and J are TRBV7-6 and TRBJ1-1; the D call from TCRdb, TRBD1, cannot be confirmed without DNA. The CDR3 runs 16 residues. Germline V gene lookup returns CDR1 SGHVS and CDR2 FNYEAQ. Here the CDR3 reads CASSLRTGNLNTEAFF.

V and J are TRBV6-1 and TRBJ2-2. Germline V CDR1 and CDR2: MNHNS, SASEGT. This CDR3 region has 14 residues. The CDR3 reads CASSGGSYTGELFF.

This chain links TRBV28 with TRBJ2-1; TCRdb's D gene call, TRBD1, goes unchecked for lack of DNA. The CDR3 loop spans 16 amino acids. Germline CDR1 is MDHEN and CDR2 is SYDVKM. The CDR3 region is CASSPLTGVGFDEQFF.

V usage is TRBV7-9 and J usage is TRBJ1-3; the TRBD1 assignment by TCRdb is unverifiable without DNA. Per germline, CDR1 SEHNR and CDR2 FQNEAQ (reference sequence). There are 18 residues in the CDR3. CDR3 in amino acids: CASSFLLQGQLSGNTIYF. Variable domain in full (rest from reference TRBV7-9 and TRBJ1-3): DTGVSQNPRHKITKRGQNVTFRCDPISEHNRLYWYRQTLGQGPEFLTYFQNEAQLEKSRLLSDRFSAERPKGSFSTLEIQRTEQGDSAMYLCASSFLLQGQLSGNTIYFGEGSWLTVV.

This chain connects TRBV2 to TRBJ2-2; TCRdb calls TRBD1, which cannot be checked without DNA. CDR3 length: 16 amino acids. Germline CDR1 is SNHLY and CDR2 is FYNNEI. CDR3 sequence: CASSHSGTGNTGELFF. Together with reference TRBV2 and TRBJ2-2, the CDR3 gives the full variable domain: EPEVTQTPSHQVTQMGQEVILRCVPISNHLYFYWYRQILGQKVEFLVSFYNNEISEKSEIFDDQFSVERPDGSNFTLKIRSTKLEDSAMYFCASSHSGTGNTGELFFGEGSRLTVL.

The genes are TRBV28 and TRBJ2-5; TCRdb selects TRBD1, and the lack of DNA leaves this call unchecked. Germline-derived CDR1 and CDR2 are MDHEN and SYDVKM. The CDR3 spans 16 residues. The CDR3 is CASRDHRDRGRETQYF.

The CDR3 region is CASSFSLGISYEQYF. The chain is built from TRBV7-2 and TRBJ2-7; TCRdb's D call of TRBD2 is untestable without DNA. The CDR3 has 15 amino acids. The V gene's germline CDR1 is SGHTA and CDR2 FQGNSA.

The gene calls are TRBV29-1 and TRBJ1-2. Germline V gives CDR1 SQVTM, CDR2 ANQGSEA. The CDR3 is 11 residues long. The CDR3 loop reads CSVGAARGYTF.

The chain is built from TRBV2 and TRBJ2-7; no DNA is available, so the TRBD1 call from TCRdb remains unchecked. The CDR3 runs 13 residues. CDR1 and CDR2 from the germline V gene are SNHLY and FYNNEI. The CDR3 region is CATQGNYYYEQYF.

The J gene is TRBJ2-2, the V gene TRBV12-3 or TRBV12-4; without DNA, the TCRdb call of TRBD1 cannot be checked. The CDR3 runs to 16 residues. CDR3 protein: CASSLPDRGNAGELFF.

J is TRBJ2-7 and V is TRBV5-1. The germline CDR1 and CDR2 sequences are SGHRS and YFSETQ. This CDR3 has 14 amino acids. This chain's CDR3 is CASSWGPQTYEQYF.

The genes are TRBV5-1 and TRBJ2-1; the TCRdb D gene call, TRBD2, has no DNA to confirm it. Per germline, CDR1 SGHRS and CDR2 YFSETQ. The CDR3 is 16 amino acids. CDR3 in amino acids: CASSLEEGGTYNEQFF.

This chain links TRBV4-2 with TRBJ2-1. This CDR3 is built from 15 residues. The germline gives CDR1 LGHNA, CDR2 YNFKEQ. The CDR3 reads CASSQDPGTYNEQFF.

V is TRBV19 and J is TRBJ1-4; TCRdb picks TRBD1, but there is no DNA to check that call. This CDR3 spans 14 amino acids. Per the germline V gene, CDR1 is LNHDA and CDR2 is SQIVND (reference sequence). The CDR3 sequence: CASSYGTMHEKLFF.

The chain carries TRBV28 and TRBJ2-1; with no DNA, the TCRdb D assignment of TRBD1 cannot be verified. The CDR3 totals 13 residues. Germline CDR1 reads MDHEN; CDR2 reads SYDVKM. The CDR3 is CAILSFQGRKQFF.

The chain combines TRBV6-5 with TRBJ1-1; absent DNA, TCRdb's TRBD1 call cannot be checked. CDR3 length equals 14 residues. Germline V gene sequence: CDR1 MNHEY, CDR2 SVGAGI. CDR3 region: CASSYDPDGTEAFF.

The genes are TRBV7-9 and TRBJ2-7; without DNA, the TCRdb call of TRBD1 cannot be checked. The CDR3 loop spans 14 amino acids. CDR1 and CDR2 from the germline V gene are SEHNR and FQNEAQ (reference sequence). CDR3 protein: CASSATLTGYEQYF.

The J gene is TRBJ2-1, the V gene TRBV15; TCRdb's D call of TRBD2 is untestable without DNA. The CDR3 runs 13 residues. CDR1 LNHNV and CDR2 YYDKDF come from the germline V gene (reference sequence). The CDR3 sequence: CATSRRGYNEQFF.

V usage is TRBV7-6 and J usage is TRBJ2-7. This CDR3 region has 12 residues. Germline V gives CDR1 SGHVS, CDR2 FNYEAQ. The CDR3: CASTDISNEQYF.

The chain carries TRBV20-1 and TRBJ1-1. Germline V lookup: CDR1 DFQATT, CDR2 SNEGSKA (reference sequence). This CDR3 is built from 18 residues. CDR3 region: CSARDKGRRKAPNTEAFF.

The CDR3 sequence is CASSQERKTGDTQYF. V is TRBV27 and J is TRBJ2-3; TCRdb's D gene call, TRBD2, goes unchecked for lack of DNA. In germline, CDR1 is MNHEY, CDR2 SMNVEV (reference sequence). CDR3 length equals 15 residues.

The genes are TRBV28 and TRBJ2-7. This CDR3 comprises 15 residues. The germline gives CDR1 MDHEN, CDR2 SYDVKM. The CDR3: CASSLYRLVSYEQYF.

The chain's CDR3 is CSVLQGGETQYF. The V and J genes are TRBV29-1 and TRBJ2-5; the D call of TRBD1 rests on TCRdb alone, since no DNA is present to check it. The CDR3 is 12 amino acids. CDR1 is SQVTM, CDR2 ANQGSEA, per germline.

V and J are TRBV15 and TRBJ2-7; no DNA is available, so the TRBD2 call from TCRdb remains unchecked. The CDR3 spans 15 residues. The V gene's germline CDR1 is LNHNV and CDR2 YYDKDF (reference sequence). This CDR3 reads CATRPGTSGSYEQYF.

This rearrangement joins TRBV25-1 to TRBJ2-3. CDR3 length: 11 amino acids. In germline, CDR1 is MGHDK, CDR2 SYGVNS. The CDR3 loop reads CASRFGDTQYF.

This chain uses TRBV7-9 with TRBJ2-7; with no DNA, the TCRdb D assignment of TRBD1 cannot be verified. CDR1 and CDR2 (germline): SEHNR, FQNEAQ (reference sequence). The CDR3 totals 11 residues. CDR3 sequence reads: CAVRTGGEQYF.